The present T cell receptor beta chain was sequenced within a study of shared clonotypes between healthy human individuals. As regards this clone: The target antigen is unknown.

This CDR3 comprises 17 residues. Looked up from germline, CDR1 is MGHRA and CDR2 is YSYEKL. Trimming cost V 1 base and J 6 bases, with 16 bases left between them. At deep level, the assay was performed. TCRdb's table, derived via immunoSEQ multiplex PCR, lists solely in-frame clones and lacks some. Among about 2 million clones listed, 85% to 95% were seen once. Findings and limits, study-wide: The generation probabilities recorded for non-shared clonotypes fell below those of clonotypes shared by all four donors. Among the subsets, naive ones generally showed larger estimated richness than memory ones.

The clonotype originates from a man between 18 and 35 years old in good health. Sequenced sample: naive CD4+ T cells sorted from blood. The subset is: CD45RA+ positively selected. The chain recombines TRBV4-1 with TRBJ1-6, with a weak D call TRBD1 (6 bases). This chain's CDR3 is CASSQAQGPVPNSPLHF. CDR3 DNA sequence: TGCGCCAGCAGCCAAGCCCAGGGGCCCGTTCCTAATTCACCCCTCCACTTT.